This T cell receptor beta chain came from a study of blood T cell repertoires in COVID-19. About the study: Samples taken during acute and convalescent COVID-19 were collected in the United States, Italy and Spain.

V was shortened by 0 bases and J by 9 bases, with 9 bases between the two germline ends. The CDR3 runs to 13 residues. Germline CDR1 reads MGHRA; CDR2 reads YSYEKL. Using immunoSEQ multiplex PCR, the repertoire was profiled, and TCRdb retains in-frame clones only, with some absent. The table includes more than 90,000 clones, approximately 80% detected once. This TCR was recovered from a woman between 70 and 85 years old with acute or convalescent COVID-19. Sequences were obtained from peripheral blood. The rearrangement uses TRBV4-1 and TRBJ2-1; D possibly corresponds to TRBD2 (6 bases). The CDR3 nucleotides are TGCGCCAGCAGCCAAGAACTAGCTAGTGAGCAGTTCTTC. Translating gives CASSQELASEQFF.